Listed below are T cell receptor beta chains from one sample, sequenced in a study of glioma-infiltrating T cells after dendritic cell vaccination. Method: immunoSEQ multiplex PCR; TCRdb's copy keeps in-frame clones and lacks some. The sample holds about 30,000 clones, 90% seen once. Material: blood, obtained before dendritic cell vaccination. The receptor source for this set is a human donor with glioblastoma. Each CDR3 is given with its conserved first and last residue. D genes are given only for firm matches. Clone size is stated in some rows and not others, as once, few, many or a class when expanded.

j_gene	d_gene	v_gene	abundance	CDR3aa	CDR3nt
TRBJ2-1	-	TRBV7-9	-	CASSARAGMSYNEQFF	TGTGCCAGCAGCGCCAGGGCAGGGATGTCCTACAATGAGCAGTTCTTC
TRBJ1-2	TRBD1	TRBV27	few	CASSPRGQGRSLHGYTF	TGTGCCAGCAGCCCCCGGGGACAGGGTCGCTCCCTACATGGCTACACCTTC
TRBJ2-5	-	TRBV15	-	CATSRLPGGRETQYF	TGTGCCACCAGCAGATTACCGGGGGGCCGCGAGACCCAGTACTTC
TRBJ1-1	TRBD1	TRBV25-1	few	CASSEGGGHEAFF	TGTGCCAGCAGTGAAGGAGGGGGCCATGAAGCTTTCTTT
TRBJ1-2	-	TRBV7-2	once	CASSLIAGVYYGYTF	TGTGCCAGCAGCTTGATCGCAGGGGTTTATTATGGCTACACCTTC
TRBJ2-3	TRBD2	TRBV2	-	CASSFLAGAYTDTQYF	TGTGCCAGCAGCTTCCTAGCGGGGGCTTACACAGATACGCAGTATTTT
TRBJ1-1	-	TRBV2	-	CASSSDRRTEAFF	TGTGCCAGCAGTTCAGACCGGAGGACTGAAGCTTTCTTT
TRBJ2-7	TRBD1	TRBV6-6	once	CASRVFQGAREQYF	TGTGCCAGCAGAGTATTCCAGGGGGCGCGCGAGCAGTACTTC
TRBJ2-4	-	TRBV11-2	-	CASSTSKTLNIQYF	TGTGCCAGCAGCACTTCGAAAACCCTAAACATTCAGTACTTC
TRBJ1-1	-	TRBV5-1	-	CASRGPGAMNTEAFF	TGCGCCAGCCGCGGGCCAGGGGCGATGAACACTGAAGCTTTCTTT
TRBJ1-1	TRBD1	TRBV7-2	once	CASSLAGTELNTEAFF	TGTGCCAGCAGCTTAGCCGGGACAGAGCTTAACACTGAAGCTTTCTTT
TRBJ1-6	-	TRBV4-1	-	CASSLGPPRAVNSPLHF	TGCGCCAGCAGCCTGGGTCCTCCGAGGGCCGTTAATTCACCCCTCCACTTT
TRBJ2-7	-	TRBV19	-	CASSISENSYEQYF	TGTGCCAGTAGTATCTCGGAGAACTCCTACGAGCAGTACTTC
TRBJ2-3	TRBD2	TRBV19	-	CASSIGTSGGAFTDTQYF	TGTGCCAGTAGTATCGGGACTAGCGGGGGGGCCTTCACAGATACGCAGTATTTT
TRBJ2-7	TRBD1	TRBV6-1	-	CASKIGQGSPIEQYF	TGTGCCAGCAAGATAGGACAGGGCAGCCCCATTGAGCAGTACTTC
TRBJ1-4	-	TRBV27	-	CASSLFGQPNEKLFF	TGTGCCAGCAGTTTATTTGGACAGCCAAATGAAAAACTGTTTTTT
TRBJ2-5	-	TRBV6-6	-	CASSYSKGETQYF	TGTGCCAGCAGTTACTCGAAGGGGGAGACCCAGTACTTC
TRBJ2-3	TRBD2	TRBV10-3	-	CAISDPGLAEADTQYF	TGTGCCATCAGTGACCCGGGACTAGCGGAGGCAGATACGCAGTATTTT
TRBJ1-5	-	TRBV4-1	-	CASSQDQLRHQPQHF	TGCGCCAGCAGCCAAGATCAGCTCAGGCATCAGCCCCAGCATTTT
TRBJ1-2	TRBD1	TRBV29-1	-	CSVEDFGTGRYGYTF	TGCAGCGTCGAAGATTTTGGGACAGGGCGATATGGCTACACCTTC
TRBJ2-7	TRBD1	TRBV10-3	-	CAISETGTGYLNEQYF	TGTGCCATCAGTGAGACCGGGACAGGGTACCTGAATGAGCAGTACTTC
TRBJ2-7	TRBD1	TRBV6-1	-	CASRKDRGRSYEQYF	TGTGCCAGCAGAAAGGACAGGGGTAGGTCCTACGAGCAGTACTTC
TRBJ2-5	-	TRBV21-1	-	CASSTGTSGGSGSQYF	TGTGCCAGCAGCACAGGGACTAGCGGGGGGAGTGGGTCCCAGTACTTC
TRBJ1-1	-	TRBV7-2	-	CASSLVQGRLGTEAFF	TGTGCCAGCAGCTTAGTTCAGGGGCGTTTGGGCACTGAAGCTTTCTTT
TRBJ2-1	-	TRBV11-3	-	CASSLAQGREQFF	TGTGCCAGCAGCTTGGCACAGGGGAGGGAGCAGTTCTTC
TRBJ2-1	TRBD2	TRBV11-2	-	CASSVRTSGELEQFF	TGTGCCAGCAGCGTCCGGACTAGCGGGGAGCTTGAGCAGTTCTTC
TRBJ2-7	-	TRBV10-2	once	CASSDLTPGQGVSYEQYF	TGCGCCAGCAGTGACCTGACTCCGGGACAAGGGGTCTCCTACGAGCAGTACTTC
TRBJ2-5	TRBD2	TRBV18	-	CASSRLAGLQETQYF	TGTGCCAGCTCGCGACTAGCGGGGCTACAAGAGACCCAGTACTTC